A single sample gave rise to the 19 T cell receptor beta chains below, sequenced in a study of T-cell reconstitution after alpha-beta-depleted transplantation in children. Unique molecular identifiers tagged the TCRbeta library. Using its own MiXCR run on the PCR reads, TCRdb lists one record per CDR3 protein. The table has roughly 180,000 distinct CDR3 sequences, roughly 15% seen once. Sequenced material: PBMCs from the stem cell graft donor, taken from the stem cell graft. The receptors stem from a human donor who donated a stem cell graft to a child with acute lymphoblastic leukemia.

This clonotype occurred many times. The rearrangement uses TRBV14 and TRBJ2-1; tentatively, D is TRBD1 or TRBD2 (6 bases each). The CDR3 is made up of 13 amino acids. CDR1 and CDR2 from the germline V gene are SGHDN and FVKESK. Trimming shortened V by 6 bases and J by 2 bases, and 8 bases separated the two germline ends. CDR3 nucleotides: TGTGCCAGCAGGCGGGACACCTACAATGAGCAGTTCTTC. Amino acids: CASRRDTYNEQFF.

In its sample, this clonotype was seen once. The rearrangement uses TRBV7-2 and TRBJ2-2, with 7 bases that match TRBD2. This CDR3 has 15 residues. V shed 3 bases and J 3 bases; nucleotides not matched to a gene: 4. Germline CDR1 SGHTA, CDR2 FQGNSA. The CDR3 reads CASSFAGVHTGELFF. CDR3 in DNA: TGTGCCAGCAGCTTTGCGGGAGTTCACACCGGGGAGCTGTTTTTT.

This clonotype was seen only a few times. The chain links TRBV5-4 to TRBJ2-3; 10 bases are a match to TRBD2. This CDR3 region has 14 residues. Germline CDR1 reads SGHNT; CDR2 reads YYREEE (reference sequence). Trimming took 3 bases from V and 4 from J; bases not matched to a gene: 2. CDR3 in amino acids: CASSSAGGADTQYF. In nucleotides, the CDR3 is TGTGCCAGCAGCTCAGCGGGAGGGGCAGATACGCAGTATTTT. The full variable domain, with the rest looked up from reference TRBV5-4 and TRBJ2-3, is ETGVTQSPTHLIKTRGQQVTLRCSSQSGHNTVSWYQQALGQGPQFIFQYYREEENGRGNFPPRFSGLQFPNYSSELNVNALELDDSALYLCASSSAGGADTQYFGPGTRLTVL.

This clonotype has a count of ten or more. This CDR3 is CASSFASGSGEQFF. The CDR3 DNA is TGTGCCAGCAGTTTTGCTAGCGGGAGTGGTGAGCAGTTCTTC. This chain joins TRBV12-3 or TRBV12-4 and TRBJ2-1; TRBD2 aligns across 10 bases. This CDR3 is 14 amino acids long. Trimming removed 3 bases from V and 9 bases from J; junction bases left unmatched: 5.

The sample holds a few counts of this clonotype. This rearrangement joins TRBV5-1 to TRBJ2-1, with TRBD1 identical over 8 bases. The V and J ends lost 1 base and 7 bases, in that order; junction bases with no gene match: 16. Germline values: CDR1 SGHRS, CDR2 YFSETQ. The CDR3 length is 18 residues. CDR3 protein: CASSLYGTRTGSGNEQFF. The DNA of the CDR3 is TGCGCCAGCAGCTTGTATGGAACCAGGACAGGGTCTGGGAATGAGCAGTTCTTC.

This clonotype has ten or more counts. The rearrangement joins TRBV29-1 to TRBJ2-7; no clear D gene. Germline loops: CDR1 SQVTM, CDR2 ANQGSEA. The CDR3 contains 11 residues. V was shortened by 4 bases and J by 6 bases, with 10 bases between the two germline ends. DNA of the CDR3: TGCAGCGTTGCCGACGTGAGCGAGCAGTACTTC. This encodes CSVADVSEQYF.

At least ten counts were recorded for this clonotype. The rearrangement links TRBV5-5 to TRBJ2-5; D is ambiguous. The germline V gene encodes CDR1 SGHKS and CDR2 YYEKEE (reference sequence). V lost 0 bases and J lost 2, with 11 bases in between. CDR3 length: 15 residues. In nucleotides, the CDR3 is TGTGCCAGCAGCTTGGATAGGGCCTCTCAAGAGACCCAGTACTTC. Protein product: CASSLDRASQETQYF.

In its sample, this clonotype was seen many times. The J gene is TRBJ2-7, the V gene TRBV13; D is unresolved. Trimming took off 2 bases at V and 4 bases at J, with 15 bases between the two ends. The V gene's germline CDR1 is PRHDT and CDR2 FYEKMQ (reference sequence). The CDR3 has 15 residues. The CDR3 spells CASSLRFRVGYEQYF. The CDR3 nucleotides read TGTGCCAGCAGCTTACGTTTTCGCGTCGGGTACGAGCAGTACTTC.

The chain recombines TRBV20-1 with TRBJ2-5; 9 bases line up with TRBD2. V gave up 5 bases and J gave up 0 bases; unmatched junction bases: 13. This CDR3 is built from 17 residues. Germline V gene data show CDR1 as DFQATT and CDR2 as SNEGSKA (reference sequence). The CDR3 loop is CSALPLRLAAHQETQYF. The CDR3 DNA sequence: TGCAGTGCTCTCCCCCTTAGACTAGCGGCCCACCAAGAGACCCAGTACTTC.

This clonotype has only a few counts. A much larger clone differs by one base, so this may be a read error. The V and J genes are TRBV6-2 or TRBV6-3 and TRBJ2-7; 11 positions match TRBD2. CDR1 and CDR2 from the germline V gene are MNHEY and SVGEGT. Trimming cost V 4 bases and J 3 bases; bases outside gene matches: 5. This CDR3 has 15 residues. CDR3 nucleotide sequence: TGTGCCAGCAGTTTAAGACTAGCGGGATACTACGAGCAGTACTTC. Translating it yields CASSLRLAGYYEQYF.

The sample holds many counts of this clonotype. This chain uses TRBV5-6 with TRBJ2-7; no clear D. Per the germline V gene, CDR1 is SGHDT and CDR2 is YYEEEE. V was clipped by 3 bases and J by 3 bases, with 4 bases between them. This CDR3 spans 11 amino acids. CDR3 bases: TGTGCCAGCAGCTCCCGCTACGAGCAGTACTTC. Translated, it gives CASSSRYEQYF.

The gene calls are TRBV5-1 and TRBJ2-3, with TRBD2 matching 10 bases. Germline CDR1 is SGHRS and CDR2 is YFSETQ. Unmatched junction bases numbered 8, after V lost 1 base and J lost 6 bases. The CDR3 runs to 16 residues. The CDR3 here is CASSLRAGGASDTQYF. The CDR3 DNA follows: TGCGCCAGCAGCTTGAGAGCGGGAGGGGCCAGCGATACGCAGTATTTT.

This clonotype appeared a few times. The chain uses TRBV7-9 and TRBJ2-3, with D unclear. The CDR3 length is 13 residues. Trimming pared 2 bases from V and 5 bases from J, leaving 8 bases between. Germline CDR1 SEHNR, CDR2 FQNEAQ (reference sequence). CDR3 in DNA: TGTGCCAGCAGCTTAACGGTGGGAGATACGCAGTATTTT. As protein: CASSLTVGDTQYF.

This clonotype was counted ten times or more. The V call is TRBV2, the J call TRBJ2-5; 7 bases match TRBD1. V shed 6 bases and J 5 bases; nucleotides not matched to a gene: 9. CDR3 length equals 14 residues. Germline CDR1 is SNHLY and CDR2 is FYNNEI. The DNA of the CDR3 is TGTGCCAGCAGGCGACAGGGAGTTCAGGAGACCCAGTACTTC. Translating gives CASRRQGVQETQYF.

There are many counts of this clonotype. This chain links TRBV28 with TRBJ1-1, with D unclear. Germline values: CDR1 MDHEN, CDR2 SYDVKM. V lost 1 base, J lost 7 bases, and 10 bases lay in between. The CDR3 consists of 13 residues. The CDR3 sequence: CASSLFGRGEAFF. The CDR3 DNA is TGTGCCAGCAGTTTATTCGGGCGCGGTGAAGCTTTCTTT.

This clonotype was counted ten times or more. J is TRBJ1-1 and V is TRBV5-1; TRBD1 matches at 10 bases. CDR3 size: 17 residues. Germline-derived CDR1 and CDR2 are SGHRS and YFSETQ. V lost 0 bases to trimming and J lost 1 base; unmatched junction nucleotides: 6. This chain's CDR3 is CASSLARQGARNTEAFF. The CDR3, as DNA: TGCGCCAGCAGCTTGGCAAGACAGGGGGCGCGGAACACTGAAGCTTTCTTT.

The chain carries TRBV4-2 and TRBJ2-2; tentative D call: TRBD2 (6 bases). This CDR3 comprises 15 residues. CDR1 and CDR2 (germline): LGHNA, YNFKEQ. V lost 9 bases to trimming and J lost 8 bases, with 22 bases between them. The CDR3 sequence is CARGPGPGRSGELFF. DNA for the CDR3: TGTGCCAGGGGCCCCGGGCCAGGGAGGAGTGGGGAGCTGTTTTTT.

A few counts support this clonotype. The CDR3 is CASSLFRGNTGELFF. CDR3 DNA: TGTGCCAGCAGTTTATTTCGGGGGAACACCGGGGAGCTGTTTTTT. J is TRBJ2-2 and V is TRBV12-3 or TRBV12-4, with a possible D match to TRBD2 (5 bases). CDR3 length: 15 amino acids. V was pared by 2 bases and J by 1 base, with 8 bases between.

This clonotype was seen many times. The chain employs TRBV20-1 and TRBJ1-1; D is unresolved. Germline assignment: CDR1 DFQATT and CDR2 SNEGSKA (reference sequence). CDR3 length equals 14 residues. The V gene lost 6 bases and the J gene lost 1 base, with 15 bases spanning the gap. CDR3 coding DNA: TGCAGTGCCTTACCCTCCAACGGGAACACTGAAGCTTTCTTT. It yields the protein CSALPSNGNTEAFF.